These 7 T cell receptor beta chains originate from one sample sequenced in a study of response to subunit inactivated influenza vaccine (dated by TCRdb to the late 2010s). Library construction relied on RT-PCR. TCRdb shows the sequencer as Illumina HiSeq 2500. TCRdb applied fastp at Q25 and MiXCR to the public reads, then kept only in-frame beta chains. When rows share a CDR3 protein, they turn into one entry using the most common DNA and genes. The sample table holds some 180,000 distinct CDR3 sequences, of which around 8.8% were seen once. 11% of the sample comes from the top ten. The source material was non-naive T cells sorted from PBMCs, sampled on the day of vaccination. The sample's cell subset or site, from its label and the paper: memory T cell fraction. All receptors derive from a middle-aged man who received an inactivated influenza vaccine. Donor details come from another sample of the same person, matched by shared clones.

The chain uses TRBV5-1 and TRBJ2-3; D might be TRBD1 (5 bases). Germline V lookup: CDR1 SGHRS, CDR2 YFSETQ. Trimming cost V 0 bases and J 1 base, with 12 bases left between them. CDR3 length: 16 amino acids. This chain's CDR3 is CASSLDVGRGTDTQYF. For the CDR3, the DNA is TGCGCCAGCAGCTTGGATGTGGGGCGCGGCACAGATACGCAGTATTTT.

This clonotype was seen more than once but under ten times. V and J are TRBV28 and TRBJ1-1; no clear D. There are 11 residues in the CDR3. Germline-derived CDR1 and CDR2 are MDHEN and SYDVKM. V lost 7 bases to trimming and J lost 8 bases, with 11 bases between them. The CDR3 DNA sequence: TGTGCCAGCACCTCGTTTGAGGAAGCTTTCTTT. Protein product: CASTSFEEAFF.

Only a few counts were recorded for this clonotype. The CDR3 bases are TGTGCCATAATCCGTAACACTGAAGCTTTCTTT. Protein product: CAIIRNTEAFF. This rearrangement joins TRBV7-9 to TRBJ1-1; no clear D gene. V was pared by 10 bases and J by 2 bases, with 8 bases between. This CDR3 spans 11 amino acids. Germline CDR1 and CDR2: SEHNR and FQNEAQ (reference sequence).

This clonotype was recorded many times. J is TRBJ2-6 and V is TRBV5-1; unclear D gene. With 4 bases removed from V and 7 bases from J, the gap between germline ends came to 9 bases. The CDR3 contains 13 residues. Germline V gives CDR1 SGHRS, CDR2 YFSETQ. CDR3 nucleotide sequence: TGCGCCAGCAGCAACCGGGCCGCCAACGTCCTGACTTTC. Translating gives CASSNRAANVLTF.

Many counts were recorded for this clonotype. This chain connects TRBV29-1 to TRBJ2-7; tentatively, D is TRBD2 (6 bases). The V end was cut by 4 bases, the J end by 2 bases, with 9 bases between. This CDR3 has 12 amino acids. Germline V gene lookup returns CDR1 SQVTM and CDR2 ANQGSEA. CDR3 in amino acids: CSVASVAYEQYF. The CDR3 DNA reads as TGCAGCGTTGCTAGCGTAGCCTACGAGCAGTACTTC.

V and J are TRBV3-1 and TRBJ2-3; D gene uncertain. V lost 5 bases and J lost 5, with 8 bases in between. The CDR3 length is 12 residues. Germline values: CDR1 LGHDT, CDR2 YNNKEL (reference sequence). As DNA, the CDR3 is TGTGCCAGCAGCTTACCCCTAGATACGCAGTATTTT. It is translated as CASSLPLDTQYF.

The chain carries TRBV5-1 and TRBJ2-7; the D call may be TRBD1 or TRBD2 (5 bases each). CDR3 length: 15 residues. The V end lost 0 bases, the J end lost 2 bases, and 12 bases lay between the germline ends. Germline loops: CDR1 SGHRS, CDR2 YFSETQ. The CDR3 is CASSLAEGPTYEQYF. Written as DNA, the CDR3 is TGCGCCAGCAGCTTGGCCGAGGGACCAACCTACGAGCAGTACTTC.